These 9 T cell receptor beta chains share one sample of origin, sequenced in a study of T cell changes during pregnancy in multiple sclerosis. Only in-frame clones appear in the TCRdb table, and some are missing; sequencing was by immunoSEQ multiplex PCR. The sample has just over 80,000 clones, roughly 96% seen once. The sequences come from peripheral blood, collected in the second trimester of pregnancy. These receptors were collected from a female donor with multiple sclerosis, enrolled in a pregnancy study.

V is TRBV13 and J is TRBJ2-2; D remains ambiguous. Germline loops: CDR1 PRHDT, CDR2 FYEKMQ (reference sequence). The V end was cut by 1 base, the J end by 6 bases, with 6 bases between. The length of the CDR3 is 13 residues. The CDR3 DNA reads TGTGCCAGCAGCTTAGCGTCGGCCGGGGAGCTGTTTTTT. Its translation: CASSLASAGELFF.

The V gene is TRBV5-5, the J gene TRBJ2-7; D is perhaps TRBD2 (6 bases). Germline CDR1 is SGHKS and CDR2 is YYEKEE (reference sequence). V lost 5 bases, J lost 3 bases, and 15 bases lay in between. This CDR3 spans 14 amino acids. In nucleotides, the CDR3 is TGTGCCAGCAGTCTGGAGGGCGACGGCTACGAGCAGTACTTC. Translation gives CASSLEGDGYEQYF.

J is TRBJ1-3 and V is TRBV5-8; D is ambiguous. CDR1 and CDR2 from the germline V gene are SGHTS and YDEGEE. Trimming removed 3 bases from V and 2 bases from J, with 9 bases in between. The CDR3 is 14 residues long. The CDR3 sequence is CASSSTHAGNTIYF. CDR3 sequence (DNA): TGTGCCAGCAGCTCAACACACGCTGGAAACACCATATATTTT.

The chain employs TRBV7-9 and TRBJ1-5; D unresolved. The CDR3 loop spans 14 amino acids. V lost 7 bases and J 0 bases, leaving 10 bases between the germline ends. The germline gives CDR1 SEHNR, CDR2 FQNEAQ (reference sequence). CDR3 DNA sequence: TGTGCCAGCAAGAACAGCTATAGCAATCAGCCCCAGCATTTT. It encodes CASKNSYSNQPQHF. Combining the CDR3 with reference TRBV7-9 and TRBJ1-5 gives the whole variable domain DTGVSQNPRHKITKRGQNVTFRCDPISEHNRLYWYRQTLGQGPEFLTYFQNEAQLEKSRLLSDRFSAERPKGSFSTLEIQRTEQGDSAMYLCASKNSYSNQPQHFGDGTRLSIL.

The chain combines TRBV30 with TRBJ2-2; 9 bases are a match to TRBD1. V shed 2 bases and J 7 bases; nucleotides not matched to a gene: 5. Germline CDR1 is GTSNPN and CDR2 is SVGIG (reference sequence). This CDR3 spans 14 amino acids. The CDR3, as DNA: TGTGCCTGGAGTACGCGGACAGGGGTCGGGGAGCTGTTTTTT. Protein product: CAWSTRTGVGELFF.

The rearrangement links TRBV29-1 to TRBJ1-1; D gene unclear. This CDR3 region has 14 residues. V was cut by 7 bases and J by 5 bases, with 20 bases left in between. CDR1 is SQVTM and CDR2 is ANQGSEA in the germline V gene. CDR3 protein: CSAQPGTRNTEAFF. DNA of the CDR3: TGCAGCGCCCAACCAGGTACCCGGAATACTGAAGCTTTCTTT.

The CDR3 sequence: CASSQDLAPHEQFF. CDR3 in DNA: TGTGCCAGCAGCCAAGATCTGGCTCCACATGAGCAGTTCTTC. The chain is built from TRBV4-2 and TRBJ2-1; D not resolved. The V gene lost 0 bases and the J gene lost 8 bases, with 11 bases spanning the gap. This CDR3 is 14 amino acids long. CDR1 is LGHNA, CDR2 YNFKEQ, per germline.

The rearrangement links TRBV10-2 to TRBJ2-2; 7 bases agree with TRBD2. V lost 11 bases and J lost 2; bases outside the gene matches: 5. This CDR3 has 13 residues. The V gene's germline CDR1 is WSHSY and CDR2 SAAADI. CDR3 protein: CAGLAANTGELFF. CDR3 in DNA: TGCGCCGGGCTAGCGGCCAACACCGGGGAGCTGTTTTTT.

The chain couples TRBV5-5 to TRBJ2-7; 8 positions match TRBD1. With 4 bases clipped from V and 5 bases from J, the junction kept 8 bases outside the gene matches. The CDR3 totals 14 residues. Germline lookup yields CDR1 SGHKS and CDR2 YYEKEE (reference sequence). In DNA form, the CDR3 reads TGTGCCAGCAGCCCTGGACAGGGTTTAAACGAGCAGTACTTC. Amino acids: CASSPGQGLNEQYF.